The 9 T cell receptor beta chains presented below share a single source sample, sequenced in a study of blood T cells in healthy people across ages. With a J-beta primer mix and a sample-barcoded 5' primer, a second PCR ran roughly 6 to 12 cycles. TCRdb analysed the 5' RACE reads with MiXCR anew, one entry per CDR3 protein. Found here are around 1.5 million distinct CDR3 sequences, around 42% of them singletons; the top ten hold approximately 7.9%. Sequenced sample: blood. These receptors all come from a woman aged 18 to 35 in good health.

Only a few counts were recorded for this clonotype. The chain employs TRBV29-1 and TRBJ2-7, with 11 bases that match TRBD1. CDR3 length: 13 residues. The germline V gene has CDR1 SQVTM and CDR2 ANQGSEA. Losses at the gene ends were 7 bases for V and 4 bases for J; bases not matched to a gene: 6. CDR3 in DNA: TGCAGCGGAGGGGGACAGGGGGTGTACGAGCAGTACTTC. The encoded protein is CSGGGQGVYEQYF.

V usage is TRBV27 and J usage is TRBJ1-4; 10 nucleotides match TRBD1. With 7 bases clipped from V and 6 bases from J, the junction kept 14 bases outside the gene matches. CDR1 is MNHEY, CDR2 SMNVEV, per germline (reference sequence). CDR3 length: 17 residues. CDR3 nucleotide sequence: TGTGCCAGCATCCCAAGACAGGGGGCGTTTTTTGATGAAAAACTGTTTTTT. Protein: CASIPRQGAFFDEKLFF.

The chain is built from TRBV10-3 and TRBJ2-5; 8 bases are shared with TRBD1. The end of the DNA fits TRBJ2-7 better, so the J call may be wrong. CDR1 ENHRY and CDR2 SYGVKD come from the germline V gene. The CDR3 totals 14 residues. The CDR3, as DNA: TGTGCCATCAGTCTGGACAGGGCGGGTTACGAGCAGTACTTC. Translating it yields CAISLDRAGYEQYF.

The rearrangement joins TRBV7-9 to TRBJ2-1; 8 bases map to TRBD1. The ends lost 1 base at V and 9 bases at J; junction bases unmatched: 14. This CDR3 has 17 amino acids. The germline V gene encodes CDR1 SEHNR and CDR2 FQNEAQ (reference sequence). The CDR3 protein is CASSLGPPGGIVSEQFF. Here the CDR3 DNA reads TGTGCCAGCAGCTTAGGGCCCCCAGGGGGCATCGTATCTGAGCAGTTCTTC.

This clonotype was detected only a few times. This chain uses TRBV20-1 with TRBJ2-3; tentative D call: TRBD2 (6 bases). The germline gives CDR1 DFQATT, CDR2 SNEGSKA (reference sequence). The CDR3 covers 12 residues. V was clipped by 3 bases and J by 8 bases, with 12 bases between them. The CDR3 sequence: CSARVAAGTQYF. In DNA form, the CDR3 reads TGCAGTGCTAGGGTAGCGGCAGGTACGCAGTATTTT.

The chain carries TRBV6-2 or TRBV6-3 and TRBJ2-1, with 7 bases identical to TRBD2. The trim removed 5 bases at V and 0 bases at J, leaving 1 base unmatched. Germline V CDR1 and CDR2: MNHEY, SVGEGT. The CDR3 covers 14 residues. CDR3 region: CASSGLDSYNEQFF. The CDR3 coding sequence is TGTGCCAGCAGTGGACTAGACTCCTACAATGAGCAGTTCTTC.

This chain links TRBV29-1 with TRBJ2-5, with 10 bases aligning to TRBD1. The length of the CDR3 is 14 residues. J lost 9 bases, V lost 4 bases, and 11 bases had no gene match. The germline gives CDR1 SQVTM, CDR2 ANQGSEA. The CDR3 protein is CSVAAGQGPQAQYF. In nucleotides, the CDR3 is TGCAGCGTTGCCGCGGGACAGGGGCCGCAGGCCCAGTACTTC.

This rearrangement joins TRBV28 to TRBJ2-4; possibly TRBD2 for D (6 bases). Germline assignment: CDR1 MDHEN and CDR2 SYDVKM. The CDR3 consists of 14 residues. Trimming removed 7 bases at V and 5 bases at J, with 15 bases between. DNA of the CDR3: TGTGCCAGCATCTCTATGGGGAGGCAAAACATTCAGTACTTC. Translating gives CASISMGRQNIQYF.

This clonotype was counted only a few times. The genes are TRBV11-2 and TRBJ2-7, with 7 bases fitting TRBD2. CDR3 length equals 16 residues. V lost 1 base and J lost 1; bases outside the gene matches: 7. The germline CDR1 and CDR2 sequences are SGHAT and FQNNGV. The CDR3 loop reads CASSLAPAGRSYEQYF. CDR3 bases: TGTGCCAGCAGCTTAGCTCCAGCGGGGCGATCCTACGAGCAGTACTTC.